This TCR beta chain was recovered during a study of shared clonotypes between healthy human individuals. Of note for this clone: Its matching antigen is unknown.

General study results and limits: The four-donor shared clonotypes exceeded non-shared clonotypes in generation probability, with non-shared ones scoring lower.

The CDR3 contains 17 residues. Germline V lookup: CDR1 LGHNA, CDR2 YSLEER. The V gene end was trimmed by 2 bases and the J gene end by 2 bases; junction bases not matched to a gene: 8. Assay runs were performed at deep level. Measured with immunoSEQ multiplex PCR; TCRdb has only the in-frame clones, and not every one. Counted here are about 2 million clones, roughly 94% occurring once; the ten biggest clones make up around 1%. It was CD45RO-negative cells, positively selected for CCR7, that made up naive CD8 cells, with terminally differentiated effector memory CD45RA+ cells excluded. All the donors were Caucasian adults who lived in Nashville, Tennessee.

The sequencing input was naive CD8+ T cells sorted from blood. This chain links TRBV4-3 with TRBJ2-7; TRBD2 aligns across 11 bases. The TCR was taken from a man younger than 35 in good health. CDR3 in amino acids: CASSQSLLAGEAYEQYF. The CDR3 nucleotides read TGCGCCAGCAGCCAATCCTTACTAGCGGGAGAGGCCTACGAGCAGTACTTC.